Listed below are T cell receptor beta chains from one sample, sequenced in a study of vaccination and CD4 T cells after COVID-19. The antigens these receptors bind are not known. TCRdb ran MiXCR on the PCR reads and lists one entry per CDR3 protein. The table includes over 7,500 distinct CDR3 sequences, roughly 24% detected once. The sample in question was CD4+ T cells from blood, cultured in vitro, obtained after SARS-CoV-2 vaccination. These receptors were obtained from a human donor who had recovered from COVID-19. Both conserved end residues are part of each CDR3. The D gene is left open where the match is weak. Size values are once, few and many counts, or a class for expanded clones, and some rows have none.

CSAKRGGTGGSHSNQPQHF TGCAGTGCTAAGAGAGGGGGGACAGGGGGTTCGCATAGCAATCAGCCCCAGCATTTT medium-sized TRBD1 TRBJ1-5 TRBV20-1
CASKTSGSSEQYF TGCGCCAGCAAGACTAGCGGATCGAGCGAGCAGTACTTC - TRBD2 TRBJ2-7 TRBV5-1
CASSLVVVQNTEAFF TGTGCCAGCAGCTTAGTTGTAGTCCAGAACACTGAAGCTTTCTTT few - TRBJ1-1 TRBV7-2
CASSYSQAEQYF TGTGCCAGCAGTTACTCGCAAGCTGAGCAGTACTTC - - TRBJ2-7 TRBV6-2/TRBV6-3
CASTTRVVSGRGEQFF TGTGCCAGCACCACGAGAGTGGTTAGCGGGAGGGGTGAGCAGTTCTTC few TRBD2 TRBJ2-1 TRBV27
CSAKDFYEQFF TGCAGTGCTAAGGACTTCTATGAGCAGTTCTTC - - TRBJ2-1 TRBV20-1
CASSLATRGFETQYF TGTGCCAGCAGTTTGGCGACTAGGGGGTTTGAGACCCAGTACTTC - - TRBJ2-5 TRBV28
CASSYRGEVDTQYF TGTGCCAGCAGCTATAGGGGGGAGGTAGATACGCAGTATTTT - - TRBJ2-3 TRBV11-3
CASTRGLGGEQFF TGTGCCAGCACGCGGGGTCTAGGGGGTGAGCAGTTCTTC - - TRBJ2-1 TRBV2
CASRITGDSSYGYTF TGTGCCAGCAGGATCACAGGGGACTCAAGCTATGGCTACACCTTC few TRBD1 TRBJ1-2 TRBV6-1
CASSLARTSRETQYF TGTGCCAGCAGCTTAGCCAGGACTAGCCGTGAGACCCAGTACTTC few TRBD2 TRBJ2-5 TRBV7-2
CASSRPTAGQGNYGYTF TGTGCCAGCAGTAGACCCACTGCTGGACAGGGGAACTATGGCTACACCTTC few TRBD1 TRBJ1-2 TRBV2
CASSREGQGGSGANVLTF TGTGCCAGCAGCCGAGAGGGACAGGGCGGGTCTGGGGCCAACGTCCTGACTTTC few TRBD1 TRBJ2-6 TRBV4-2
CASSARTGGSYEQYF TGTGCCAGCAGCGCCAGGACAGGGGGCTCCTACGAGCAGTACTTC - TRBD1 TRBJ2-7 TRBV7-2
CASSLTPLGTASGYTF TGTGCCAGCAGCTTAACTCCCCTTGGGACAGCGAGTGGCTACACCTTC - TRBD1 TRBJ1-2 TRBV7-2
CASKRAAHNEQFF TGTGCCAGCAAAAGGGCCGCCCACAATGAGCAGTTCTTC - - TRBJ2-1 TRBV6-2/TRBV6-3
CASSSGTGEDTQYF TGCGCCAGCAGCTCCGGGACAGGGGAGGATACGCAGTATTTT - TRBD1 TRBJ2-3 TRBV5-1
CASTRAYEQFF TGTGCCAGCACACGGGCCTATGAGCAGTTCTTC few - TRBJ2-1 TRBV6-1
CASSYPGGPLGYEQYF TGTGCCAGCAGTTACCCAGGGGGCCCGTTAGGCTACGAGCAGTACTTC - TRBD1 TRBJ2-7 TRBV6-5
CASSSGTSSYEQYF TGTGCCAGCAGCTCCGGGACTAGCTCCTACGAGCAGTACTTC - TRBD2 TRBJ2-7 TRBV12-3/TRBV12-4
CASSPSGDTQYF TGTGCCAGCTCACCCTCGGGGGATACGCAGTATTTT - - TRBJ2-3 TRBV18
CASSWRGGEGGANVLTF TGTGCCAGCAGTTGGAGAGGGGGGGAGGGTGGGGCCAACGTCCTGACTTTC - - TRBJ2-6 TRBV6-5